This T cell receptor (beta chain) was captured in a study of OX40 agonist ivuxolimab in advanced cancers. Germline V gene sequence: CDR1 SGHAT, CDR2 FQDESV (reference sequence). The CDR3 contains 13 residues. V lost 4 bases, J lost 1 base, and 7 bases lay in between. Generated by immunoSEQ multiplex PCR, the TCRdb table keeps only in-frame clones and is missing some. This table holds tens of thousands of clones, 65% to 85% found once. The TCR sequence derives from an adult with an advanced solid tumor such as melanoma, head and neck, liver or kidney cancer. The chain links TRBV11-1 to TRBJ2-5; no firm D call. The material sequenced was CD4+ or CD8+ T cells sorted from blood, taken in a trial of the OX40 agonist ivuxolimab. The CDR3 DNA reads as TGTGCCAGCAGCTCCTGGTCCCAAGAGACCCAGTACTTC. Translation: CASSSWSQETQYF.